In this sample, the clone carrying this T cell receptor beta chain turned up a few times. This CDR3 is built from 17 residues. V dropped 2 bases and J dropped 6 bases, with 20 bases sitting between them. Germline-derived CDR1 and CDR2 are MNHEY and SVGEGT. These data belong to a study of blood T cells in healthy people across ages. A second PCR, run for roughly 7 to 12 cycles, used a sample-barcoded 5' primer plus a J-beta primer mix. Each cDNA molecule carried a tag from a template-switch adaptor that contained 12 random nucleotides. One entry per CDR3 protein, called by TCRdb with MiXCR from the 5' RACE reads. The table lists some 1.5 million distinct CDR3 sequences, roughly 43% of them singletons, with over 3.5% in the top ten.

The sample taken for sequencing was blood. V usage is TRBV6-2 or TRBV6-3 and J usage is TRBJ1-5; D unclear. The source of this sequence is a woman under 30 in good health. CDR3 amino acids: CASSYGRRRVISQPQHF. The CDR3 region has the DNA TGTGCCAGCAGTTACGGGAGACGGCGTGTGATCTCTCAGCCCCAGCATTTT.